This TCR beta chain was captured in a study of regulatory T cells in long-lasting Graves disease. This clonotype came up many times. Noted time point: newly diagnosed GD, antithyroid drugs for less than 3 months. After RNA was extracted from PBMCs, the TCR library was made from it. The CDR3 spans 13 residues. The trim removed 7 bases at V and 8 bases at J, leaving 6 bases unmatched. The germline gives CDR1 MDHEN, CDR2 SYDVKM. iRepertoire HTBI primers and Arm-PCR of CDR3 regions built TCR beta libraries. MiXCR was run by TCRdb on the multiplex PCR reads, yielding one entry per CDR3 protein. The sample consists of 200,000 to 250,000 distinct CDR3 sequences, roughly 19% of them appearing once. This sample also belongs to another study, concerning T cells in Graves' hyperthyroidism and ophthalmopathy. That study reports: First-round RT-PCR targeting the TCR CDR3 was performed with the HTBI primer set.

The sequence was collected from a young woman with Graves disease. Here the sequenced sample was peripheral blood mononuclear cells (PBMCs), taken at new diagnosis, from a patient treated with antithyroid drugs. The chain has TRBV28 and TRBJ1-2; 11 bases map to TRBD1. CDR3: CASTWDRGKGYTF. The CDR3 nucleotides read TGTGCCAGCACCTGGGACAGGGGGAAGGGCTACACCTTC.